The 20 T cell receptor beta chains below were found in one sample sequenced in a study of T cells expressing NK-cell markers. TCRdb reprocessed the 5' RACE reads and reports one entry per CDR3 protein, with no DNA. In total, the table holds about 370,000 distinct CDR3 sequences. Sequencing used blood T cells: a sorted CD56 or NKG2C T cell subset, CD4+ or CD8+ T cells, or bulk PBMC T cells (not recorded which). Every receptor here comes from a woman between 45 and 65 years old in good health.

This chain uses TRBV5-1 with TRBJ2-1; TCRdb returns TRBD2, unconfirmable since there is no DNA. Germline V gives CDR1 SGHRS, CDR2 YFSETQ. CDR3 length equals 15 residues. The CDR3 here is CASSLSTSGFDEQFF.

The chain recombines TRBV12-3 or TRBV12-4 with TRBJ2-3; with no DNA, the TCRdb D assignment of TRBD2 cannot be verified. CDR3 length: 13 residues. CDR3 protein: CASTGISGSVEYF.

The rearrangement links TRBV6-5 to TRBJ2-1; TCRdb returns TRBD1, unconfirmable since there is no DNA. The CDR3 runs 14 residues. From germline, CDR1 is MNHEY and CDR2 SVGAGI. The CDR3 protein is CASSNWGVAGEQFF.

The rearrangement joins TRBV7-2 to TRBJ2-2; the D gene TCRdb calls, TRBD1, cannot be checked with no DNA. Looked up from germline, CDR1 is SGHTA and CDR2 is FQGNSA. The CDR3 contains 16 residues. The CDR3 reads CASSLVDRGRAGELFF.

The CDR3 is CASSQGASPLHF. This chain connects TRBV14 to TRBJ1-6. Germline-derived CDR1 and CDR2 are SGHDN and FVKESK. CDR3 length: 12 residues.

The chain links TRBV12-3 or TRBV12-4 to TRBJ2-1; without DNA, the TCRdb call of TRBD1 cannot be checked. This CDR3 spans 16 amino acids. The CDR3 region is CASSLVRGIFYNEQFF.

The chain couples TRBV6-1 to TRBJ2-7. The CDR3 extends over 14 amino acids. Germline V gene sequence: CDR1 MNHNS, CDR2 SASEGT. The CDR3 sequence is CASSDSGPQYEQYF.

The CDR3 protein is CASTHGGGANEQFF. The chain has TRBV6-6 and TRBJ2-1; TCRdb designates TRBD1, a call that cannot be tested without DNA. This CDR3 has 14 amino acids. Germline assignment: CDR1 MNHNY and CDR2 SVGAGI (reference sequence).

The chain carries TRBV15 and TRBJ2-5; TCRdb indicates TRBD2, and absent DNA this call remains unverified. The CDR3 has 15 residues. CDR1 is LNHNV and CDR2 is YYDKDF in the germline V gene (reference sequence). CDR3 amino acids: CATSPSGRLRETQYF.

This chain uses TRBV27 with TRBJ2-2; TCRdb names TRBD2, which stays unverified in the absence of DNA. The CDR3 spans 18 residues. CDR1 is MNHEY and CDR2 is SMNVEV in the germline V gene (reference sequence). The CDR3 loop reads CASSLSGGILLVSGELFF.

The V and J genes are TRBV4-1 and TRBJ2-7; TCRdb indicates TRBD2, and absent DNA this call remains unverified. The CDR3 totals 14 residues. Per germline, CDR1 MGHRA and CDR2 YSYEKL. This chain's CDR3 is CASSRRDDGNEQYF.

The genes are TRBV20-1 and TRBJ2-3. Germline CDR1 is DFQATT and CDR2 is SNEGSKA (reference sequence). This CDR3 comprises 13 residues. CDR3 region: CSASERSLGTQYF.

This sequence joins TRBV19 and TRBJ1-1; TCRdb gives TRBD1 as the D gene, but with no DNA this cannot be confirmed. Germline V lookup: CDR1 LNHDA, CDR2 SQIVND (reference sequence). There are 15 residues in the CDR3. The CDR3 is CASSDPGHGNTEAFF.

The CDR3: CASSLLAGREDTQYF. The chain links TRBV6-5 to TRBJ2-3; no DNA is available, so the TRBD2 call from TCRdb remains unchecked. CDR1 is MNHEY, CDR2 SVGAGI, per germline. This CDR3 has 15 amino acids.

The J gene is TRBJ2-3, the V gene TRBV7-3; lacking DNA, the TRBD1 call made by TCRdb goes unchecked. Germline CDR1 is SGHTA and CDR2 is FQGTGA. The CDR3 has 14 amino acids. The CDR3 loop is CASSLRSGPDTQYF.

This sequence joins TRBV7-3 and TRBJ2-1; TCRdb returns TRBD2, unconfirmable since there is no DNA. The CDR3 loop spans 15 amino acids. CDR1 and CDR2 (germline): SGHTA, FQGTGA. CDR3 protein: CASSLRPSPLNEQFF.

The V call is TRBV20-1, the J call TRBJ2-3; no DNA is available, so the TRBD1 call from TCRdb remains unchecked. Germline V gene data show CDR1 as DFQATT and CDR2 as SNEGSKA (reference sequence). The CDR3 length is 13 residues. The CDR3 loop reads CAPGGRGSDTQYF.

The V call is TRBV11-2, the J call TRBJ2-7; the D call from TCRdb, TRBD2, cannot be confirmed without DNA. The germline V gene encodes CDR1 SGHAT and CDR2 FQNNGV. The CDR3 totals 14 residues. CDR3 loop: CASSLRTTFYEQYF.

The chain recombines TRBV10-2 with TRBJ2-7; the TCRdb D gene call, TRBD2, has no DNA to confirm it. Germline values: CDR1 WSHSY, CDR2 SAAADI. The CDR3 sequence is 11 residues long. This CDR3 reads CASGLASEQYF.

This chain connects TRBV20-1 to TRBJ2-1. Germline lookup yields CDR1 DFQATT and CDR2 SNEGSKA (reference sequence). This CDR3 spans 14 amino acids. CDR3 amino acids: CSARFAQSYNEQFF.